This T cell receptor (beta chain) was observed in a study of identical twins. As concerns this clonotype: Its target is unknown.

The germline gives CDR1 SGHTA, CDR2 FQGNSA. Trimming left V 4 bases short and J 4 bases short, with 10 bases between. CDR3 size: 13 residues. TCRdb redid the calling of the 5' RACE reads with MiXCR, one entry per CDR3 protein. This sample has 500,000 to 550,000 distinct CDR3 sequences, with less than 25% found just once. Findings and caveats of the study: Memory repertoires showed no such pattern, whereas abundant cord blood beta clonotypes carried fewer insertions.

These same records also appear under a second study, on T cells expressing NK-cell markers. That source notes: These same clonotypes (in several donors) also led the CD3+CD56-NKG2C+ fraction.

This TCR was sampled from a woman younger than 30 in good health. The sequencing input was CD4+ T cells sorted from blood. The chain recombines TRBV7-2 with TRBJ1-2; D unclear. Here the CDR3 reads CASSSGGFYGYTF. The CDR3 nucleotides read TGTGCCAGCAGCTCCGGCGGGTTCTATGGCTACACCTTC.